This T cell receptor beta chain was captured by sequencing in a study of T cells after yellow fever vaccination. This CDR3 is 14 amino acids long. Trimming stripped 6 bases from V and 0 bases from J, with 12 bases between. TCRdb reprocessed the 5' RACE reads with MiXCR, giving one entry per CDR3 protein. This sample carries roughly 520,000 distinct CDR3 sequences, 20% to 25% of them seen once, and the ten largest clones take approximately 15%. V and J are TRBV12-3 or TRBV12-4 and TRBJ2-7; D ambiguous. The sequence was collected from a man aged 18 to 30 who received the YFV17D yellow fever vaccine. The material was PBMCs, obtained roughly 20 days after the first yellow fever vaccination. The CDR3 reads CASSETPTSYEQYF. The CDR3 nucleotides read TGTGCCAGCAGCGAGACACCGACCTCCTACGAGCAGTACTTC.